Sequencing of this T cell receptor (beta chain) was carried out in a study of OX40 agonist ivuxolimab in advanced cancers. Generated by immunoSEQ multiplex PCR, the TCRdb table keeps only in-frame clones and is missing some. The sample includes over 40,000 clones, approximately 88% of them seen just once. Study results and caveats: Clonal expansion was among the lowest in partial responders at 0.1-3.0 mg/kg, especially CD8+.

On this clone itself: Its matching antigen is unknown.

The CDR3 is made up of 18 amino acids. The germline V gene has CDR1 MDHEN and CDR2 SYDVKM. Trimming cost V 4 bases and J 8 bases; bases outside gene matches: 20. The rearrangement joins TRBV28 to TRBJ2-1; TRBD2 aligns across 7 bases. The sequencing used CD4+ or CD8+ T cells sorted from blood, collected in a trial of the OX40 agonist ivuxolimab. This clonotype was sampled from an adult with an advanced solid tumor such as melanoma, head and neck, liver or kidney cancer. Here the CDR3 DNA reads TGTGCCAGCAGTTCCCTGGAAGGGGCGGGAGTGCGTTGGGATGAGCAGTTCTTC. This sequence encodes CASSSLEGAGVRWDEQFF.